This paragraph reports one T cell receptor beta chain. Its target is unknown. Cryopreserved PBMCs were CD4-enriched, then split into naive and memory cells. Sorted naive or memory CD4+ cells met CEF peptides for approximately ten days. The data were obtained in a study of CD4 T cells in relation to SARS-CoV-2 and coronaviruses. For the study at large: ViraFEST: approximately eleven-day antigen culture of PBMCs, then TCR beta CDR3 sequencing.

Produced via immunoSEQ multiplex PCR; TCRdb's table is partial and in-frame only. This sample has approximately 40,000 clones, with around four fifths found just once. Per the germline V gene, CDR1 is SGHRS and CDR2 is YFSETQ. The CDR3 runs to 15 residues. The V gene lost 4 bases and the J gene lost 2 bases, with 15 bases spanning the gap. The chain is built from TRBV5-1 and TRBJ2-5; the D gene is possibly TRBD1 (6 bases). This sequence was found in an adult with COVID-19. Material for sequencing was memory CD4+ T cells from PBMCs, cultured in vitro. For the CDR3, the DNA is TGCGCCAGCAGCGAATCAACAGGGTATCAAGAGACCCAGTACTTC. Its protein is CASSESTGYQETQYF. Based on the CDR3 plus reference TRBV5-1 and TRBJ2-5, the full variable domain is KAGVTQTPRYLIKTRGQQVTLSCSPISGHRSVSWYQQTPGQGLQFLFEYFSETQRNKGNFPGRFSGRQFSNSRSEMNVSTLELGDSALYLCASSESTGYQETQYFGPGTRLLVL.